This T cell receptor beta chain was identified during a study of T cells in narcolepsy. Points from the study as a whole: HCRT-specific and TRIB2-specific autoreactive clonotypes appeared among same-patient CSF and blood CD4+ clonotypes. Healthy controls reportedly lacked the autoreactive clonotypes serially found in patients' blood.

Produced via immunoSEQ multiplex PCR; TCRdb's table is partial and in-frame only. This table holds 25,000 to 35,000 clones, roughly 87% found once. Worth noting for this clone: Its target is unknown.

There are 15 residues in the CDR3. J gave up 6 bases and V 6 bases, and 4 bases lay outside the gene matches. Germline V gene lookup returns CDR1 MRHNA and CDR2 SNTAGT. The sample was memory (CD45RA-) CD4+ T cells from blood. The V and J genes are TRBV6-4 and TRBJ1-6, with 11 positions matching TRBD1. The receptor comes from a human donor in good health. The CDR3 nucleotides are TGTGCCAGCAGGGACGGGACAGGGGGTAATTCACCCCTCCACTTT. It codes for CASRDGTGGNSPLHF.